This TCR beta chain emerged from a study of cytomegalovirus exposure and HLA in healthy donors. Primers for the PCR totalled 60 Vbeta and 13 Jbeta. The data were produced by immunoSEQ multiplex PCR, yet TCRdb's version contains in-frame clones alone and is incomplete. The table records just under 65,000 clones, around four fifths of them present only once. V lost 6 bases and J lost 10; bases outside the gene matches: 12. The CDR3 totals 15 residues. Germline CDR1 is MNHEY and CDR2 is SVGAGI. Material for sequencing was PBMCs. The V and J genes are TRBV6-5 and TRBJ2-1; 10 nucleotides line up with TRBD2. This receptor was obtained from a young woman in good health and CMV-seronegative. CDR3 coding DNA: TGTGCCAGCAGCCAAGCGGGAGGGCCCACGGAGGAGCAGTTCTTC. Translating gives CASSQAGGPTEEQFF.